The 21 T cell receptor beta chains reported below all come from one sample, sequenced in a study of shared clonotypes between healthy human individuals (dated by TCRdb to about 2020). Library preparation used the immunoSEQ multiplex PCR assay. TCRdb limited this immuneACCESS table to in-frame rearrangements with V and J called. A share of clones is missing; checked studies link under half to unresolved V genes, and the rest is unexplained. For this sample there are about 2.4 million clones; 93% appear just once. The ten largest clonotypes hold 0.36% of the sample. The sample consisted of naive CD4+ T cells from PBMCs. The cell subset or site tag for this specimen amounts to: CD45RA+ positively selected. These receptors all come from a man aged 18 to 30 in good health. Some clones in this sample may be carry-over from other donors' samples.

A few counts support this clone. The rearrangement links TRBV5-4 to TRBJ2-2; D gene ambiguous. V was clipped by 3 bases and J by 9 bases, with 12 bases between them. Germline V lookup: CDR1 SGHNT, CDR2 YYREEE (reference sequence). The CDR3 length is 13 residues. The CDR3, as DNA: TGTGCCAGCAGCTCTCCCTCTGGGCGGGAGCTGTTTTTT. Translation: CASSSPSGRELFF.

The CDR3 loop is CASSPITVNPYEQYF. In nucleotides, the CDR3 is TGCGCCAGCAGCCCAATTACGGTGAACCCCTACGAGCAGTACTTC. The chain employs TRBV5-1 and TRBJ2-7; D remains unclear. The CDR3 has 15 residues. The ends were cut back, 4 bases at V and 2 bases at J, with 16 bases in the middle. Germline CDR1 is SGHRS and CDR2 is YFSETQ.

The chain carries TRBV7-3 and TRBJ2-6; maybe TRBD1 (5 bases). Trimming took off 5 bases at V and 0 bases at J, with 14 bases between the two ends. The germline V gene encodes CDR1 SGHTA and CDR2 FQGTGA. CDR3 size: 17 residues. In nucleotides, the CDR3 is TGTGCCAGCAGCGGAGCATCAGGGTCCTCTGGGGCCAACGTCCTGACTTTC. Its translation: CASSGASGSSGANVLTF.

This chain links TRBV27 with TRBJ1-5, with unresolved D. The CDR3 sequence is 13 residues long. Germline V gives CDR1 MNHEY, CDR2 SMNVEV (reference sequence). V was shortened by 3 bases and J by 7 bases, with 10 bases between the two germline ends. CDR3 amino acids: CASSLARAQPQHF. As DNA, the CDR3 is TGTGCCAGCAGTTTGGCCCGTGCGCAGCCCCAGCATTTT.

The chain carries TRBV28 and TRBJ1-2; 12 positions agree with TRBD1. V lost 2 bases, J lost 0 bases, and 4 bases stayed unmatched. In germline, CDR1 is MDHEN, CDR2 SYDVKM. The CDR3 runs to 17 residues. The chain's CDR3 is CASSLGTGGSANYGYTF. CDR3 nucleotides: TGTGCCAGCAGTTTAGGGACAGGGGGCTCAGCTAACTATGGCTACACCTTC.

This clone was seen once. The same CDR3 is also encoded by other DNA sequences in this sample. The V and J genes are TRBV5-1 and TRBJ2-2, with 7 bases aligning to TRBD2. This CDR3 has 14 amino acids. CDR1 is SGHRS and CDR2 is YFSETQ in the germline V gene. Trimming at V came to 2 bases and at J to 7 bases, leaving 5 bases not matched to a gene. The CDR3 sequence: CASSLGGSSGELFF. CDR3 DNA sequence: TGCGCCAGCAGCTTAGGCGGGAGTAGCGGGGAGCTGTTTTTT.

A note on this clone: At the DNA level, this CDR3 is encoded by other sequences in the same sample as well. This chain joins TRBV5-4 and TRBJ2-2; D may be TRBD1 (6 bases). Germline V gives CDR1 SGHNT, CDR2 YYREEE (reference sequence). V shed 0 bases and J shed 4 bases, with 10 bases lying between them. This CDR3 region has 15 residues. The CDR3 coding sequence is TGTGCCAGCAGCTTGGGGGGGCTTGCCACCGGGGAGCTGTTTTTT. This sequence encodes CASSLGGLATGELFF.

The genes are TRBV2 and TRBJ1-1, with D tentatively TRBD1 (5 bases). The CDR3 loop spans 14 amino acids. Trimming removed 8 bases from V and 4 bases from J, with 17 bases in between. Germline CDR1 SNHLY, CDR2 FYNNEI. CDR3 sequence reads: CASLQVFGGTEAFF. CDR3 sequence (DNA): TGTGCCAGCCTACAGGTCTTCGGCGGCACTGAAGCTTTCTTT.

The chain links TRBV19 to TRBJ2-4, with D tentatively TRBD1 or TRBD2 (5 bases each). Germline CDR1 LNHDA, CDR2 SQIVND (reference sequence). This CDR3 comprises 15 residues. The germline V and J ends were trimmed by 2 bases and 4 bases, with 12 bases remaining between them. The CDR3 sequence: CASSIRGRIKNIQYF. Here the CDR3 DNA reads TGTGCCAGTAGTATAAGGGGACGGATAAAAAACATTCAGTACTTC.

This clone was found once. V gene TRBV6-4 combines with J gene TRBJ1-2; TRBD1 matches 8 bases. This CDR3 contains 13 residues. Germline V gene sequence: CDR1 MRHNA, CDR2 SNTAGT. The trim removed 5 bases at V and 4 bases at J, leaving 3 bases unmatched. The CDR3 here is CASSLGTGYGYTF. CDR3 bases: TGTGCCAGCAGTCTCGGGACAGGCTATGGCTACACCTTC.

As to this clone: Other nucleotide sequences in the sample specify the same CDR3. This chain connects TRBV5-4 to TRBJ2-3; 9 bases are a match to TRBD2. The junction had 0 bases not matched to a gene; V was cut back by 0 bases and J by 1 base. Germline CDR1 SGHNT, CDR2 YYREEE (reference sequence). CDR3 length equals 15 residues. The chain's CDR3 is CASSLGTSGTDTQYF. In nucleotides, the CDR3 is TGTGCCAGCAGCTTGGGGACTAGCGGCACAGATACGCAGTATTTT.

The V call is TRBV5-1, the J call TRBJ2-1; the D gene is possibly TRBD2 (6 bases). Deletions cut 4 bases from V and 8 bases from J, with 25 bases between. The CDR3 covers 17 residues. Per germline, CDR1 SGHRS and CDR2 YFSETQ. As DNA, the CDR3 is TGCGCCAGCAGCCTGGGGTTGGAGGGAGGCCGTGGGGATGAGCAGTTCTTC. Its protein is CASSLGLEGGRGDEQFF.

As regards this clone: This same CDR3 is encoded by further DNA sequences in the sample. CDR3 residues: CASSVGGNNQPQHF. The CDR3 nucleotides read TGTGCCAGCAGCGTAGGAGGGAACAATCAGCCCCAGCATTTT. This chain links TRBV9 with TRBJ1-5; D is uncertain. Germline V gives CDR1 SGDLS, CDR2 YYNGEE. The CDR3 is 14 amino acids. V was cut by 0 bases and J by 3 bases, with 7 bases left in between.

The DNA for the CDR3 is TGTGCCAGCAGCACCAGGGGTGGCTATGGCTACACCTTC. This codes for CASSTRGGYGYTF. The rearrangement joins TRBV7-2 to TRBJ1-2; a possible D gene is TRBD1 (6 bases). The CDR3 covers 13 residues. Germline-derived CDR1 and CDR2 are SGHTA and FQGNSA. Trimming cost V 5 bases and J 4 bases, with 11 bases left between them.

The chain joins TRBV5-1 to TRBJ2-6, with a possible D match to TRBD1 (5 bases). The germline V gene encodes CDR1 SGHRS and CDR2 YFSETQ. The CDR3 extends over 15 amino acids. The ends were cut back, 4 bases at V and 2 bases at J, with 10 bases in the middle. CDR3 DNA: TGCGCCAGCAGCCAGGACAAGCCTGGGGCCAACGTCCTGACTTTC. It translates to CASSQDKPGANVLTF.

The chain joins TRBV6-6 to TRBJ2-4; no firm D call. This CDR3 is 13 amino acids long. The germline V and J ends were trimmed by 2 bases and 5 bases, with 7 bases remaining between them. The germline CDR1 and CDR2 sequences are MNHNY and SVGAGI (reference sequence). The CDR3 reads CASSYNKENIQYF. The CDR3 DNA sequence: TGTGCCAGCAGTTACAACAAGGAAAACATTCAGTACTTC.

The CDR3 loop reads CASSGDSPDEQYF. The CDR3 coding sequence is TGTGCCAGCAGCGGGGACAGCCCGGACGAGCAGTACTTC. The rearrangement links TRBV7-9 to TRBJ2-7; 7 bases agree with TRBD1. Germline V gene sequence: CDR1 SEHNR, CDR2 FQNEAQ (reference sequence). The ends lost 5 bases at V and 5 bases at J; junction bases unmatched: 6. The CDR3 is made up of 13 amino acids.

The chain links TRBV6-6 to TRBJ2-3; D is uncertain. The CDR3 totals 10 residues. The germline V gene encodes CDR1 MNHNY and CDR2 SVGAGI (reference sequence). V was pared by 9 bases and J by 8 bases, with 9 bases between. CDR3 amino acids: CASGLGTQYF. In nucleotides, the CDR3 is TGTGCCAGTGGGCTAGGTACGCAGTATTTT.

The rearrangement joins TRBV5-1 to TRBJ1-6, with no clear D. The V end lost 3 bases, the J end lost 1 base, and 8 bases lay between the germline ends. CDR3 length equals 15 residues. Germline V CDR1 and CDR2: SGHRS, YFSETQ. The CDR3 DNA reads TGCGCCAGCAGCTCCGAGGGTTCCTATAATTCACCCCTCCACTTT. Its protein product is CASSSEGSYNSPLHF.

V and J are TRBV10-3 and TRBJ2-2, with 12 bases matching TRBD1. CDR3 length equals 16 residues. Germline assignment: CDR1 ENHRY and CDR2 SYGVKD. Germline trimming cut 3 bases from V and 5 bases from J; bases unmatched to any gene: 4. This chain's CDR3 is CAISDGDRGPTGELFF. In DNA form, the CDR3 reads TGTGCCATCAGTGACGGGGACAGGGGGCCAACCGGGGAGCTGTTTTTT.

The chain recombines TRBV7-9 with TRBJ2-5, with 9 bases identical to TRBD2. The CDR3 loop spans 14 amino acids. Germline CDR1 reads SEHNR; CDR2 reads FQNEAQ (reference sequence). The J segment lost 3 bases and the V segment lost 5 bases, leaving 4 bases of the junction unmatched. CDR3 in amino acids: CASSDRGGEETQYF. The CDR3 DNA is TGTGCCAGCAGCGACCGCGGGGGGGAAGAGACCCAGTACTTC.